Each of the 21 T cell receptor beta chains below was sequenced from the same sample in a study of identifying expanded T cells in peripheral blood. The protocol was immunoSEQ multiplex PCR, while the TCRdb copy is restricted to in-frame clones and leaves out a portion. Seen here are about 52,000 clones, approximately 82% observed once, and the top ten hold about 15%. The material sequenced was blood. These TCRs come from a person aged 18 to 75 in good health.

This clone was detected a few times. J is TRBJ1-1 and V is TRBV11-2; D gene uncertain. Germline values: CDR1 SGHAT, CDR2 FQNNGV. Trimming removed 1 base from V and 2 bases from J, with 8 bases in between. The CDR3 loop spans 14 amino acids. Here the CDR3 reads CASSLVSGNTEAFF. CDR3 DNA: TGTGCCAGCAGCTTAGTCTCTGGTAACACTGAAGCTTTCTTT.

A single count supports this clone. The genes are TRBV27 and TRBJ2-7, with unresolved D. V was clipped by 6 bases and J by 5 bases, with 20 bases between them. From germline, CDR1 is MNHEY and CDR2 SMNVEV (reference sequence). The CDR3 has 15 residues. CDR3 in DNA: TGTGCCAGCAGCGGACGGAACTCCCCTCTAGACGAGCAGTACTTC. Encoded protein: CASSGRNSPLDEQYF.

The chain employs TRBV7-2 and TRBJ2-7; D might be TRBD1 (5 bases). The CDR3 spans 14 residues. Per germline, CDR1 SGHTA and CDR2 FQGNSA. The V and J ends lost 1 base and 5 bases respectively, with 12 bases between them. CDR3 in amino acids: CASSLGGRVHEQYV. The CDR3 nucleotides read TGTGCCAGCAGCTTAGGTGGCAGGGTGCACGAGCAGTACGTC.

This clone was recorded a few times. The chain combines TRBV30 with TRBJ1-1, with a possible D match to TRBD1 (6 bases). The CDR3 is 13 amino acids. Between the trimmed V and J ends, which lost 5 bases and 5 bases, there was a span of 15 bases. Germline CDR1 reads GTSNPN; CDR2 reads SVGIG (reference sequence). The CDR3 DNA follows: TGTGCCTGGGAGTACGACAGGAGAACTGAAGCTTTCTTT. The encoded protein is CAWEYDRRTEAFF.

This chain links TRBV5-4 with TRBJ1-1, with 7 nucleotides matching TRBD1. This CDR3 has 14 amino acids. Germline V gene lookup returns CDR1 SGHNT and CDR2 YYREEE (reference sequence). V lost 4 bases, J lost 8 bases, and 11 bases stayed unmatched. Here the CDR3 DNA reads TGTGCCAGCAGCGAAACGACAGGGACCAGAGAAGCTTTCTTT. It translates to CASSETTGTREAFF.

This clone was detected once. The rearrangement links TRBV19 to TRBJ1-2, with unresolved D. Trimming shortened V by 7 bases and J by 8 bases, and 23 bases separated the two germline ends. The CDR3 has 15 residues. Germline CDR1 reads LNHDA; CDR2 reads SQIVND (reference sequence). The CDR3 DNA follows: TGTGCCAGTACTCCACGGGATGCTGGGGAAAGGGGCTACACCTTC. This sequence encodes CASTPRDAGERGYTF. The whole variable domain, filled in from reference TRBV19 and TRBJ1-2, reads DGGITQSPKYLFRKEGQNVTLSCEQNLNHDAMYWYRQDPGQGLRLIYYSQIVNDFQKGDIAEGYSVSREKKESFPLTVTSAQKNPTAFYLCASTPRDAGERGYTFGSGTRLTVV.

This chain connects TRBV6-5 to TRBJ1-6; D is uncertain. This CDR3 contains 13 residues. Trimming took 5 bases from V and 12 from J, leaving 14 bases between them. In germline, CDR1 is MNHEY, CDR2 SVGAGI. The CDR3 loop reads CASSTSHREPLHF. The CDR3 DNA is TGTGCCAGCAGTACCTCTCATAGGGAACCCCTCCACTTT.

V is TRBV10-1 and J is TRBJ2-1; possibly TRBD1 for D (6 bases). CDR3 size: 11 residues. Germline lookup yields CDR1 WNHNN and CDR2 SYGVQD (reference sequence). Deletions cut 6 bases from V and 7 bases from J, with 7 bases between. The CDR3 loop reads CASRQGNEQFF. The CDR3 bases are TGCGCCAGCAGACAGGGAAATGAGCAGTTCTTC.

This clone has only one observation. The J gene is TRBJ2-3, the V gene TRBV6-1; TRBD2 is a possible D gene (6 bases). V gave up 6 bases and J gave up 1 base, with 8 bases separating them. Per the germline V gene, CDR1 is MNHNS and CDR2 is SASEGT. There are 13 residues in the CDR3. CDR3 sequence (DNA): TGTGCCAGCAGGGCTAGCGGCACAGATACGCAGTATTTT. This encodes CASRASGTDTQYF.

CDR3 sequence (DNA): TGTGCCAGCTCACCAAGCTTAGGGGGGAGAGAGACCCAGTACTTC. As protein: CASSPSLGGRETQYF. This sequence joins TRBV18 and TRBJ2-5; D possibly uses TRBD1 or TRBD2 (6 bases each). V lost 2 bases and J 4 bases, leaving 14 bases between the germline ends. This CDR3 is built from 15 residues. From germline, CDR1 is KGHSH and CDR2 LQKENI.

V gene TRBV9 combines with J gene TRBJ1-2; TRBD1 matches at 8 bases. Germline V gives CDR1 SGDLS, CDR2 YYNGEE. Trimming removed 3 bases from V and 8 bases from J; junction bases left unmatched: 6. The CDR3 is 13 amino acids. CDR3 DNA sequence: TGTGCCAGCAGCGGATGGACAGGGAAAGGCTACACCTTC. This sequence encodes CASSGWTGKGYTF. Combining the CDR3 with reference TRBV9 and TRBJ1-2 gives the whole variable domain DSGVTQTPKHLITATGQRVTLRCSPRSGDLSVYWYQQSLDQGLQFLIQYYNGEERAKGNILERFSAQQFPDLHSELNLSSLELGDSALYFCASSGWTGKGYTFGSGTRLTVV.

This chain joins TRBV27 and TRBJ1-2; TRBD1 agrees at 7 bases. Germline values: CDR1 MNHEY, CDR2 SMNVEV (reference sequence). The CDR3 has 15 amino acids. The junction had 9 bases not matched to a gene; V was cut back by 6 bases and J by 2 bases. The CDR3 sequence is CASSRQGAANYGYTF. Here the CDR3 DNA reads TGTGCCAGCAGCCGACAGGGCGCGGCAAACTATGGCTACACCTTC.

The chain combines TRBV5-1 with TRBJ2-1, with 11 bases identical to TRBD2. The CDR3 has 13 amino acids. Losses at the gene ends were 0 bases for V and 14 bases for J; bases not matched to a gene: 4. CDR1 is SGHRS and CDR2 is YFSETQ in the germline V gene. CDR3 amino acids: CASSLGLAGYEFF. CDR3 coding DNA: TGCGCCAGCAGCTTGGGACTAGCGGGATACGAGTTCTTC.

The chain employs TRBV30 and TRBJ1-2, with no clear D. The CDR3 extends over 14 amino acids. Germline CDR1 GTSNPN, CDR2 SVGIG (reference sequence). Trimming shortened V by 6 bases and J by 3 bases, and 17 bases separated the two germline ends. The CDR3 spells CACSEEGWDYGYTF. The CDR3 region has the DNA TGTGCCTGTTCTGAGGAGGGATGGGACTATGGCTACACCTTC.

This chain uses TRBV7-2 with TRBJ2-3; TRBD2 matches 7 bases. The CDR3 length is 13 residues. Germline trimming cut 10 bases from V and 6 bases from J; bases unmatched to any gene: 10. Germline V lookup: CDR1 SGHTA, CDR2 FQGNSA. The CDR3: CATSTSRADTQYF. The CDR3 DNA is TGTGCCACCTCGACTAGCCGCGCCGATACGCAGTATTTT.

V usage is TRBV30 and J usage is TRBJ2-1; 14 nucleotides line up with TRBD2. The CDR3 sequence is 12 residues long. V shed 8 bases and J 8 bases; nucleotides not matched to a gene: 2. The V gene's germline CDR1 is GTSNPN and CDR2 SVGIG (reference sequence). CDR3 DNA sequence: TGTGCCGGGACTAGCGGGAGCTATGAGCAGTTCTTC. Translating gives CAGTSGSYEQFF.

This chain links TRBV9 with TRBJ2-5, with D possibly matching TRBD2 (6 bases). Between the trimmed V and J ends, which lost 1 base and 4 bases, there was a span of 11 bases. The CDR3 length is 14 residues. Germline CDR1 is SGDLS and CDR2 is YYNGEE. The CDR3 region has the DNA TGTGCCAGCAGCGTATGGGGGGATAGAGAGACCCAGTACTTC. Protein product: CASSVWGDRETQYF.

This chain connects TRBV6-5 to TRBJ2-2, with D maybe TRBD1 (6 bases). The CDR3 sequence is 14 residues long. V shed 6 bases and J shed 3 bases, with 11 bases lying between them. Germline CDR1 reads MNHEY; CDR2 reads SVGAGI. The CDR3 DNA follows: TGTGCCAGCAGAACACAGGGTCACACCGGGGAGCTGTTTTTT. This translates into CASRTQGHTGELFF.

The rearrangement uses TRBV28 and TRBJ2-3; 8 positions agree with TRBD2. The ends lost 8 bases at V and 1 base at J; junction bases unmatched: 11. CDR3 size: 16 residues. Germline V CDR1 and CDR2: MDHEN, SYDVKM. This CDR3 reads CASHPAGGPGTDTQYF. In DNA form, the CDR3 reads TGTGCCAGCCACCCCGCGGGGGGACCAGGCACAGATACGCAGTATTTT.

This chain joins TRBV12-5 and TRBJ2-2; D not certain. The germline CDR1 and CDR2 sequences are LGHNT and FRNRAP. The V gene lost 1 base and the J gene lost 7 bases, with 4 bases spanning the gap. The CDR3 spans 12 residues. DNA for the CDR3: TGTGCTAGTGGTTTGGGGATCGGGGAGCTGTTTTTT. Translating it yields CASGLGIGELFF.

CDR3 loop: CASSPNQAGISYNEQFF. The CDR3 DNA reads TGCGCCAGCAGCCCGAATCAAGCGGGAATCTCCTACAATGAGCAGTTCTTC. The rearrangement uses TRBV5-1 and TRBJ2-1; the match to TRBD2 covers 7 bases. CDR1 and CDR2 from the germline V gene are SGHRS and YFSETQ. After removal of 4 bases from V and 0 bases from J, the junction contained 10 bases not matched to a gene. The CDR3 totals 17 residues.